A selection of T cell receptor beta chains follows, all from one sample in a study of spatial heterogeneity in lung cancer. MiXCR, applied by TCRdb to the 5' RACE reads, yields one record per CDR3 protein. In the table there are fewer than 60,000 distinct CDR3 sequences, less than 9.5% of which are singletons. The source material was PBMCs, sampled at follow-up. The source of these receptors is a female donor with early-stage non-small cell lung cancer. CDR3s include the opening cysteine and the closing phenylalanine or tryptophan. The D gene is left open where the match is weak. A row's size may be missing; if present it is once, few, many or a size class.

TRBV4-3	TRBD1	TRBJ2-7	many	TGCGCCAGCAGCCAAGACAGAGCCGGGACAGGCAAATACGAGCAGTACTTC	CASSQDRAGTGKYEQYF
TRBV29-1	.	TRBJ2-2	.	TGCAGCGTTGCGAAGGCACAGGCGGACACCGGGGAGCTGTTTTTT	CSVAKAQADTGELFF
TRBV11-2	.	TRBJ2-2	many	TGTGCCAGCAGGCTGAGACAAGCCACCGGGGAGCTGTTTTTT	CASRLRQATGELFF
TRBV4-1	TRBD1	TRBJ2-7	many	TGCGCCAGCCGCCGGGACAGGCTCTCCTACGAGCAGTACTTC	CASRRDRLSYEQYF
TRBV5-1	.	TRBJ2-5	few	TGCGCCAGCAGCCCACTAGGAGGAGAGACCCAGTACTTC	CASSPLGGETQYF
TRBV20-1	.	TRBJ2-2	many	TGCAGTGCTACCCCATGGGGGCACGGGGAGCTGTTTTTT	CSATPWGHGELFF
TRBV7-9	.	TRBJ2-7	.	TGTGCCAGCAGCTTATACCCCACTAGCCACTTC	CASSLYPTSHF
TRBV6-5	TRBD1	TRBJ2-5	.	TGTGCCAGCAGTATCCAAGGGGGCGAGAGAGAGACCCAGTACTTC	CASSIQGGERETQYF
TRBV28	TRBD2	TRBJ2-2	many	TGTGCCAGCAGTTTCGGGACTAGCGGCACCGGGGAGCTGTTTTTT	CASSFGTSGTGELFF
TRBV9	TRBD1	TRBJ1-2	.	TGTGCCAGCAGCGCGGACAGGGCTAGGAATGGCTACACCTTC	CASSADRARNGYTF
TRBV14	TRBD1	TRBJ1-1	many	TGTGCCAGCAGCTGGTTAGACAGGGCGAACACTGAAGCTTTCTTT	CASSWLDRANTEAFF
TRBV20-1	.	TRBJ1-2	.	TGCAGTGCGGCACCGGGGCCACAAGGCAACTATGGCTACACCTTC	CSAAPGPQGNYGYTF
TRBV5-5	TRBD2	TRBJ2-7	many	TGTGCCAGCAGCTTGATAGGGACTAGCTCCTACGAGCAGTACTTC	CASSLIGTSSYEQYF
TRBV5-5	TRBD1	TRBJ1-2	few	TGTGCCAGCAGCAGACAGGGGGCGCAGGGCTACACCTTC	CASSRQGAQGYTF
TRBV20-1	TRBD1	TRBJ2-7	.	TGCAGTTCAATCGGACAGGGGTACGAGCAGTACTTC	CSSIGQGYEQYF
TRBV5-4	TRBD1	TRBJ1-5	few	TGTGCCAGCAGCCTATGGGACAGGGGGCGGAATCAGCCCCAGCATTTT	CASSLWDRGRNQPQHF
TRBV5-1	TRBD2	TRBJ2-2	many	TGCGCCAGCAGCTCCGGGGTAGCGGGGACCACCGGGGAGCTGTTTTTT	CASSSGVAGTTGELFF
TRBV10-3	TRBD1	TRBJ2-5	.	TGTGCCATCAGTGAGTCGCGCTCGGACAGGGAGGAGACCCAGTACTTC	CAISESRSDREETQYF
TRBV6-6	.	TRBJ1-1	many	TGTGCCAGCCTTCACAGCTCCGCGGACACTGAAGCTTTCTTT	CASLHSSADTEAFF
TRBV12-3/TRBV12-4	TRBD2	TRBJ2-5	many	TGTGCCAGCAGCCCTCCGGGACTACAAGAGACCCAGTACTTC	CASSPPGLQETQYF
TRBV4-1	.	TRBJ2-1	many	TGCGCCAGCAGCCAAGGCCCCCTCACTAGCTCCCTATACAATGAGCAGTTCTTC	CASSQGPLTSSLYNEQFF
TRBV7-8	.	TRBJ2-2	.	TGTGCCAGCAGCCTTAGGGAACTTTTAACCGGGGAGCTGTTTTTT	CASSLRELLTGELFF
TRBV6-5	.	TRBJ2-2	.	TGTGCCAGCTGTTACTACAGGCAGGGCGGGGAGCTGTTTTTT	CASCYYRQGGELFF
TRBV5-1	.	TRBJ1-1	few	TGCGCCAGCAGCTCCCGGGCCAACACTGAAGCTTTCTTT	CASSSRANTEAFF
TRBV3-1	.	TRBJ1-1	.	TGTGCCAGCAGCCATAACAGGGTCGCTTTCTTT	CASSHNRVAFF
TRBV11-2	.	TRBJ1-1	.	TGTGCCAGCAGCTTAGCGCAGGGGCGTAACACTGAAGCTTTCTTT	CASSLAQGRNTEAFF
TRBV24-1	.	TRBJ1-2	.	TGTGCCACCAGTGAGGCAGGCCTTAACTATGGCTACACCTTC	CATSEAGLNYGYTF
TRBV20-1	.	TRBJ2-7	.	TGCAGTGCTAGAACCGGGGGGCCCTACGAGCAGTACTTC	CSARTGGPYEQYF
TRBV7-2	TRBD2	TRBJ2-7	few	TGTGCCAGCAGCCCATCCAGACTAGCGGGGGTCTACGAGCAGTACTTC	CASSPSRLAGVYEQYF